This is a list of T cell receptor beta chains from one sample in a study of identical twins. TCRdb recomputed calls from the 5' RACE reads with MiXCR, one row per CDR3 protein. Of approximately 620,000 distinct CDR3 sequences detected, about 9.4% appear once; the ten largest clones hold around 0.98%. This same sample was also part of a study on yellow fever vaccine responses in identical twins.

The sequenced material came from PBMCs. The receptor set was obtained from a woman between 18 and 29 years old in good health. CDR3s leave out the opening cysteine and the closing phenylalanine or tryptophan. Fields, in order: V gene, CDR3 length, J gene, CDR3 protein.

TRBV7-3	17	TRBJ2-5	ASSLRPPVSGGPRETQY
TRBV12-3/TRBV12-4	11	TRBJ2-7	ASSSDYNSEQY
TRBV27	13	TRBJ2-1	ATETDRLTYNEQF
TRBV7-3	13	TRBJ2-7	ASSLRAAVSYEQY
TRBV5-1	13	TRBJ2-1	ASSWPQVAVDEQF
TRBV19	17	TRBJ2-1	ASSIDGLAGGSSYNEQF
TRBV20-1	12	TRBJ2-5	SARAGRATETQY
TRBV5-6	9	TRBJ2-5	ASSKNGTQY
TRBV6-2/TRBV6-3	10	TRBJ2-2	ASTPLTGELF
TRBV2	14	TRBJ1-1	ASSGGTGDMNTEAF
TRBV29-1	10	TRBJ1-2	SASTGAYGYT
TRBV20-1	11	TRBJ2-5	SARGGSPGTQY
TRBV4-3	13	TRBJ2-7	ASSQDDRVDYEQY
TRBV20-1	12	TRBJ2-3	SARQTGGPDTQY
TRBV12-3/TRBV12-4	13	TRBJ1-2	ASSSRTGGLRGYT
TRBV12-3/TRBV12-4	10	TRBJ1-1	ASSSGDLEAF
TRBV7-3	14	TRBJ2-3	ASSSWTSGGSDTQY